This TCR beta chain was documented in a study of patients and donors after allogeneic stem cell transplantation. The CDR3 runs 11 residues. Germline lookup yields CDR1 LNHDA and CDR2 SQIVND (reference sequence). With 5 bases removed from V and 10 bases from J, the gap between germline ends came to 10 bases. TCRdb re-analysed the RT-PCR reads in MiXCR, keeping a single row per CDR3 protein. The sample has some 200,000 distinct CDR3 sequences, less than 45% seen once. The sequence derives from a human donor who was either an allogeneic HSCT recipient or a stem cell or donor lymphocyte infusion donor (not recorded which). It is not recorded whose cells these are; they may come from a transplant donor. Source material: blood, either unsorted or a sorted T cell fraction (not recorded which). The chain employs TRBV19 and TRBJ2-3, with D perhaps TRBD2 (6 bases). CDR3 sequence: CASSGWEAQYF. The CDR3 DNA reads TGTGCCAGTAGTGGGTGGGAGGCGCAGTATTTT.